These 30 T cell receptor beta chains share one sample of origin, sequenced in a study of T cell responses to AZD1222 COVID-19 vaccine. Profiling relied on immunoSEQ multiplex PCR, and the TCRdb table lists in-frame clones only, not all of them. Here the sample spans over 150,000 clones, 90% being singletons. The sample here was peripheral blood, taken on day 0 of AZD1222 vaccination. The receptors here all came from an adult in good health.

For the CDR3, the DNA is TGTGCCAGCTTAGGGGGCCTAGCCCTAGATACGCAGTATTTT. Its protein product is CASLGGLALDTQYF. The J gene is TRBJ2-3, the V gene TRBV6-5; 7 nucleotides agree with TRBD1. The length of the CDR3 is 14 residues. CDR1 and CDR2 (germline): MNHEY, SVGAGI. V shed 8 bases and J 5 bases; nucleotides not matched to a gene: 10.

The chain combines TRBV5-4 with TRBJ2-7, with D unclear. The germline CDR1 and CDR2 sequences are SGHNT and YYREEE (reference sequence). The CDR3 is 14 residues long. Trimming shortened V by 0 bases and J by 3 bases, and 10 bases separated the two germline ends. The CDR3 DNA reads as TGTGCCAGCAGCTTGGATCCTACCAACTACGAGCAGTACTTC. Its protein product is CASSLDPTNYEQYF.

The V call is TRBV5-1, the J call TRBJ1-5, with no clear D. CDR1 is SGHRS and CDR2 is YFSETQ in the germline V gene. V lost 0 bases and J lost 6, with 10 bases in between. The CDR3 consists of 14 residues. In DNA form, the CDR3 reads TGCGCCAGCAGCTTGGAAGGGTTAGGTCAGCCCCAGCATTTT. Protein product: CASSLEGLGQPQHF.

The chain couples TRBV5-1 to TRBJ2-2; tentatively, D is TRBD1 or TRBD2 (5 bases each). The ends were cut back, 4 bases at V and 0 bases at J, with 7 bases in the middle. Germline V CDR1 and CDR2: SGHRS, YFSETQ. The CDR3 is made up of 14 amino acids. The CDR3 reads CASSVGPNTGELFF. The CDR3 DNA reads as TGCGCCAGCAGCGTGGGACCGAACACCGGGGAGCTGTTTTTT.

The V and J genes are TRBV3-1 (or the pseudogene TRBV3-2) and TRBJ1-3; 8 nucleotides line up with TRBD1. The CDR3 consists of 16 residues. Germline V CDR1 and CDR2: LGHDT, YNNKEL (reference sequence). V shed 2 bases, J shed 5 bases, and the junction held 8 bases outside the gene matches. The CDR3 loop is CASSQPPTGARNTIYF. In DNA, the CDR3 is TGTGCCAGCAGCCAACCCCCGACAGGGGCAAGAAACACCATATATTTT.

The chain joins TRBV27 to TRBJ2-5, with 7 bases fitting TRBD1. The CDR3 has 15 residues. The ends lost 7 bases at V and 9 bases at J; junction bases unmatched: 17. CDR1 and CDR2 from the germline V gene are MNHEY and SMNVEV (reference sequence). CDR3 sequence reads: CASKLREGAPKAQYF. The CDR3 DNA sequence: TGTGCCAGCAAGTTACGTGAGGGGGCCCCTAAAGCCCAGTACTTC.

This chain connects TRBV28 to TRBJ1-1; D not resolved. Trimming shortened V by 3 bases and J by 2 bases, and 13 bases separated the two germline ends. This CDR3 has 15 amino acids. The germline V gene encodes CDR1 MDHEN and CDR2 SYDVKM. The CDR3 bases are TGTGCCAGCAGTTTTATCTTCAGAGAAAACACTGAAGCTTTCTTT. Amino acids: CASSFIFRENTEAFF.

The chain uses TRBV5-1 and TRBJ2-7; tentatively, D is TRBD2 (6 bases). Germline-derived CDR1 and CDR2 are SGHRS and YFSETQ. The CDR3 has 13 amino acids. V gave up 0 bases and J gave up 6 bases, with 10 bases separating them. CDR3 amino acids: CASSLETRSEQYF. The CDR3, as DNA: TGCGCCAGCAGCTTGGAGACTAGGAGCGAGCAGTACTTC.

The rearrangement links TRBV24-1 to TRBJ2-1; weak D call: TRBD1 (6 bases). V was shortened by 8 bases and J by 4 bases, with 11 bases between the two germline ends. Germline V gene sequence: CDR1 KGHDR, CDR2 SFDVKD. The CDR3 loop spans 13 amino acids. DNA for the CDR3: TGTGCCACCAACAGGGACGGTTACAATGAGCAGTTCTTC. Encoded protein: CATNRDGYNEQFF.

The chain carries TRBV18 and TRBJ1-1, with TRBD1 matching 11 bases. The CDR3 runs 14 residues. The trim removed 4 bases at V and 4 bases at J, leaving 2 bases unmatched. Germline V lookup: CDR1 KGHSH, CDR2 LQKENI. The CDR3 reads CASSRGTGGTEAFF. CDR3 bases: TGTGCCAGCTCACGAGGGACAGGGGGCACTGAAGCTTTCTTT.

The gene calls are TRBV6-2 or TRBV6-3 and TRBJ2-7; a possible D gene is TRBD2 (6 bases). With 4 bases removed from V and 2 bases from J, the gap between germline ends came to 12 bases. The germline V gene encodes CDR1 MNHEY and CDR2 SVGEGT. CDR3 length: 14 residues. The CDR3 nucleotides are TGTGCCAGCAGTTTTAGGAGGGAGACCTACGAGCAGTACTTC. This translates into CASSFRRETYEQYF.

The chain recombines TRBV10-3 with TRBJ1-1, with 7 nucleotides matching TRBD1. The germline gives CDR1 ENHRY, CDR2 SYGVKD. CDR3 size: 11 residues. Trimming took 6 bases from V and 5 from J; bases not matched to a gene: 0. The CDR3 DNA reads as TGTGCCATCAGCAGGGGGACTGAAGCTTTCTTT. This sequence encodes CAISRGTEAFF.

The chain is built from TRBV18 and TRBJ1-1; possibly TRBD1 for D (5 bases). Germline CDR1 and CDR2: KGHSH and LQKENI. Trimming took 0 bases from V and 0 from J, leaving 8 bases between them. The CDR3 loop spans 15 amino acids. The CDR3 DNA reads as TGTGCCAGCTCACCACCGACAGCCCTGAACACTGAAGCTTTCTTT. Translation gives CASSPPTALNTEAFF. The entire variable domain, with the rest obtained from reference TRBV18 and TRBJ1-1, is as follows: NAGVMQNPRHLVRRRGQEARLRCSPMKGHSHVYWYRQLPEEGLKFMVYLQKENIIDESGMPKERFSAEFPKEGPSILRIQQVVRGDSAAYFCASSPPTALNTEAFFGQGTRLTVV.

V and J are TRBV25-1 and TRBJ2-2, with D possibly TRBD2 on 5 matching bases. CDR1 is MGHDK, CDR2 SYGVNS, per germline. The CDR3 is 15 amino acids. V dropped 4 bases and J dropped 3 bases, with 12 bases sitting between them. CDR3 coding DNA: TGTGCCAGCAGTGTTCGGGATAGAGACACCGGGGAGCTGTTTTTT. This translates into CASSVRDRDTGELFF.

V gene TRBV7-9 combines with J gene TRBJ1-5; 9 nucleotides align to TRBD1. CDR1 is SEHNR, CDR2 FQNEAQ, per germline (reference sequence). The V segment lost 1 base and the J segment 6 bases; nucleotides outside the gene matches: 7. This CDR3 region has 16 residues. The CDR3 nucleotides read TGTGCCAGCAGCTTAGGGACAGGGGATTTAGGTCAGCCCCAGCATTTT. Amino acid sequence: CASSLGTGDLGQPQHF.

Of note for this clone: Other DNA sequences in the sample encode the same CDR3. The J gene is TRBJ2-3, the V gene TRBV12-3 or TRBV12-4; D ambiguous. V dropped 4 bases and J dropped 1 base, with 6 bases sitting between them. The CDR3 extends over 13 amino acids. The CDR3 DNA follows: TGTGCCAGCAGTTCACGGGGCACAGATACGCAGTATTTT. Translation: CASSSRGTDTQYF.

The chain links TRBV18 to TRBJ2-3; TRBD2 is a possible D gene (5 bases). With 8 bases removed from V and 0 bases from J, the gap between germline ends came to 12 bases. Germline values: CDR1 KGHSH, CDR2 LQKENI. This CDR3 contains 14 residues. CDR3 region: CASPRLASTDTQYF. The CDR3 bases are TGTGCCAGCCCCCGGCTAGCAAGCACAGATACGCAGTATTTT.

In its sample, this clone was seen once. V gene TRBV5-1 combines with J gene TRBJ2-2, with no clear D. With 1 base removed from V and 4 bases from J, the gap between germline ends came to 5 bases. Germline loops: CDR1 SGHRS, CDR2 YFSETQ. This CDR3 is 13 amino acids long. The CDR3 coding sequence is TGCGCCAGCAGCTTGTTTACCACCGGGGAGCTGTTTTTT. Translation: CASSLFTTGELFF. Combining the CDR3 with reference TRBV5-1 and TRBJ2-2 gives the whole variable domain KAGVTQTPRYLIKTRGQQVTLSCSPISGHRSVSWYQQTPGQGLQFLFEYFSETQRNKGNFPGRFSGRQFSNSRSEMNVSTLELGDSALYLCASSLFTTGELFFGEGSRLTVL.

The chain combines TRBV28 with TRBJ1-2; D is uncertain. V dropped 6 bases and J dropped 0 bases, with 11 bases sitting between them. The germline V gene encodes CDR1 MDHEN and CDR2 SYDVKM. CDR3 length: 14 amino acids. For the CDR3, the DNA is TGTGCCAGCAGCCGGCGCCCTTCTAACTATGGCTACACCTTC. Translation: CASSRRPSNYGYTF.

The chain uses TRBV7-2 and TRBJ2-7, with TRBD1 matching over 9 bases. V was pared by 3 bases and J by 2 bases, with 14 bases of the junction left unmatched. Germline CDR1 reads SGHTA; CDR2 reads FQGNSA. This CDR3 comprises 18 residues. The CDR3 loop is CASSFQLWDRASTYEQYF. The CDR3 DNA sequence: TGTGCCAGCAGCTTTCAACTTTGGGACAGGGCGTCCACCTACGAGCAGTACTTC.

This chain links TRBV24-1 with TRBJ2-1; D not certain. The V end lost 3 bases, the J end lost 3 bases, and 14 bases lay between the germline ends. The germline V gene encodes CDR1 KGHDR and CDR2 SFDVKD. This CDR3 region has 16 residues. The CDR3 is CATSDLRPGHYNEQFF. CDR3 in DNA: TGTGCCACCAGTGATCTCCGACCGGGTCACTACAATGAGCAGTTCTTC.

V and J are TRBV6-2 or TRBV6-3 and TRBJ2-5; D not certain. Looked up from germline, CDR1 is MNHEY and CDR2 is SVGEGT. V lost 2 bases to trimming and J lost 7 bases, with 11 bases between them. The CDR3 runs 13 residues. Written as DNA, the CDR3 is TGTGCCAGCAGTTACGCCTCGGTAGGGACCCAGTACTTC. This sequence encodes CASSYASVGTQYF.

J is TRBJ1-6 and V is TRBV7-8; TRBD1 is a possible D gene (5 bases). Germline V gene lookup returns CDR1 SGHVS and CDR2 FQNEAQ. V was trimmed by 5 bases and J by 8 bases, leaving 13 bases between them. This CDR3 region has 14 residues. The CDR3 region has the DNA TGTGCCAGCAGCCCAGTGGGGGGTGATTCACCCCTCCACTTT. Translating it yields CASSPVGGDSPLHF.

This chain connects TRBV18 to TRBJ2-7, with no clear D. Trimming removed 1 base at V and 10 bases at J, with 2 bases between. CDR3 length equals 9 residues. Germline V gene data show CDR1 as KGHSH and CDR2 as LQKENI. The CDR3 sequence: CASSPHQYF. In DNA form, the CDR3 reads TGTGCCAGCTCACCACATCAGTACTTC. Combining the CDR3 with reference TRBV18 and TRBJ2-7 gives the whole variable domain NAGVMQNPRHLVRRRGQEARLRCSPMKGHSHVYWYRQLPEEGLKFMVYLQKENIIDESGMPKERFSAEFPKEGPSILRIQQVVRGDSAAYFCASSPHQYFGPGTRLTVT.

The rearrangement uses TRBV18 and TRBJ1-1, with D possibly TRBD1 on 6 matching bases. The germline V gene has CDR1 KGHSH and CDR2 LQKENI. CDR3 size: 18 residues. Trimming left V 1 base short and J 1 base short, with 19 bases between. This CDR3 is CASSPQGRGWGKNTEAFF. CDR3 DNA sequence: TGTGCCAGCTCACCACAGGGCAGGGGATGGGGAAAGAACACTGAAGCTTTCTTT.

This chain links TRBV30 with TRBJ2-4, with TRBD1 matching 10 bases. V was clipped by 6 bases and J by 6 bases; unmatched bases: 11. CDR3 length equals 15 residues. The germline V gene has CDR1 GTSNPN and CDR2 SVGIG (reference sequence). The CDR3 region has the DNA TGTGCCTGTACTCCGGGACAGGGGATACTAAACATTCAGTACTTC. Protein product: CACTPGQGILNIQYF.

The chain combines TRBV5-4 with TRBJ1-2; 9 bases agree with TRBD1. The CDR3 sequence is 12 residues long. Germline values: CDR1 SGHNT, CDR2 YYREEE (reference sequence). V lost 6 bases to trimming and J lost 10 bases; unmatched junction nucleotides: 7. For the CDR3, the DNA is TGTGCCAGCACGAACAGGGGGCGCGACTACACCTTC. Its protein is CASTNRGRDYTF.

The chain couples TRBV3-1 (or the pseudogene TRBV3-2) to TRBJ1-2; 12 nucleotides line up with TRBD1. The CDR3 has 17 residues. Germline values: CDR1 LGHDT, CDR2 YNNKEL (reference sequence). The junction had 8 bases not matched to a gene; V was cut back by 4 bases and J by 2 bases. The CDR3 sequence: CASSPYLGTGGNYGYTF. The CDR3 coding sequence is TGTGCCAGCAGCCCCTATCTGGGGACAGGGGGCAACTATGGCTACACCTTC.

The chain links TRBV3-1 (or the pseudogene TRBV3-2) to TRBJ1-2; a weak D match, TRBD1 (6 bases). Trimming stripped 0 bases from V and 6 bases from J, with 14 bases between. The CDR3 sequence is 15 residues long. The germline V gene has CDR1 LGHDT and CDR2 YNNKEL (reference sequence). The CDR3 DNA is TGTGCCAGCAGCCAAGATGGGGGGCAGGGTGATGGCTACACCTTC. Encoded protein: CASSQDGGQGDGYTF.

The genes are TRBV11-3 and TRBJ2-1, with TRBD2 identical over 10 bases. The CDR3 covers 17 residues. The germline V gene has CDR1 SGHNT and CDR2 YENEEA. J lost 10 bases, V lost 1 base, and 13 bases had no gene match. CDR3 sequence (DNA): TGTGCCAGCAGCTTAGTAGGGAGCGGGAGGGCTCTCAGCGAGCAGTTCTTC. Protein product: CASSLVGSGRALSEQFF. Together with reference TRBV11-3 and TRBJ2-1, the CDR3 gives the full variable domain: EAGVVQSPRYKIIEKKQPVAFWCNPISGHNTLYWYLQNLGQGPELLIRYENEEAVDDSQLPKDRFSAERLKGVDSTLKIQPAELGDSAVYLCASSLVGSGRALSEQFFGPGTRLTVL.